This T cell receptor (beta chain) is from a study of blood T cell repertoires in COVID-19. As for the study in general: Collection of acute and convalescent COVID-19 samples took place in the United States, Italy and Spain. PBMCs, B-cell-depleted T cells, or T cells were the source of the cDNA or gDNA that made up the material.

TCRdb keeps only in-frame clones here, not all; method: immunoSEQ multiplex PCR. Of some 130,000 clones listed, approximately 84% are singletons. This TCR came from a woman of 80 years or more with acute or convalescent COVID-19. The sample was peripheral blood.

The CDR3 sequence: CASSRDSSPSYEQYF. CDR3 bases: TGTGCCAGCTCACGGGACTCCTCCCCCTCCTACGAGCAGTACTTC. The rearrangement uses TRBV18 and TRBJ2-7; TRBD2 is a possible D gene (6 bases). V was trimmed by 4 bases and J by 0 bases, leaving 13 bases between them. CDR3 size: 15 residues. CDR1 is KGHSH and CDR2 is LQKENI in the germline V gene.